This T cell receptor beta chain was captured in a study of control samples from healthy donors and cancer patients. The CDR3 contains 15 residues. Per germline, CDR1 SGHVS and CDR2 FQNEAQ. The ends were cut back, 1 base at V and 0 bases at J, with 10 bases in the middle. Sequencing was performed with immunoSEQ multiplex PCR; in TCRdb, only in-frame clones are kept and a portion is missing. The sample includes some 140,000 clones, 85% to 95% seen only once; the top ten take more than 13%. The sample consisted of PBMCs. The sequence was collected from a man between 60 and 70 years old with colorectal cancer. The gene calls are TRBV7-8 and TRBJ2-7; no clear D. The CDR3 sequence: CASSLGARSSYEQYF. As DNA, the CDR3 is TGTGCCAGCAGCTTAGGGGCCAGAAGCTCCTACGAGCAGTACTTC.